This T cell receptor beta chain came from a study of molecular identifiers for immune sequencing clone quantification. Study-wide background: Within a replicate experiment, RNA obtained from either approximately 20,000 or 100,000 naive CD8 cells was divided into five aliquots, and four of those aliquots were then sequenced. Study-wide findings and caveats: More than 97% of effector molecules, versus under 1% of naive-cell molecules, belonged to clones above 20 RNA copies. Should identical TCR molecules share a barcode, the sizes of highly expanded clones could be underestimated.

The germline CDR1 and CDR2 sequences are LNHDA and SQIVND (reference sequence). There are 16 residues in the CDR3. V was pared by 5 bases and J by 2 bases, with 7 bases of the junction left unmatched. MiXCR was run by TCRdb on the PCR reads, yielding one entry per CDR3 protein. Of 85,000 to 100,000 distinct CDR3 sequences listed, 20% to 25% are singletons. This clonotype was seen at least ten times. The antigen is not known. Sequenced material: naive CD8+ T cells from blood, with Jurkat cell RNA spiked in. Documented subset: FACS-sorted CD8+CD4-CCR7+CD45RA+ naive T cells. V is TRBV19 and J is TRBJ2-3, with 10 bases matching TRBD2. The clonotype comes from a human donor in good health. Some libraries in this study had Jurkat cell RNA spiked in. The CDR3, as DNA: TGTGCCAGTAGTTTTACACTAGCGGGGATCACAGATACGCAGTATTTT. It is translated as CASSFTLAGITDTQYF.